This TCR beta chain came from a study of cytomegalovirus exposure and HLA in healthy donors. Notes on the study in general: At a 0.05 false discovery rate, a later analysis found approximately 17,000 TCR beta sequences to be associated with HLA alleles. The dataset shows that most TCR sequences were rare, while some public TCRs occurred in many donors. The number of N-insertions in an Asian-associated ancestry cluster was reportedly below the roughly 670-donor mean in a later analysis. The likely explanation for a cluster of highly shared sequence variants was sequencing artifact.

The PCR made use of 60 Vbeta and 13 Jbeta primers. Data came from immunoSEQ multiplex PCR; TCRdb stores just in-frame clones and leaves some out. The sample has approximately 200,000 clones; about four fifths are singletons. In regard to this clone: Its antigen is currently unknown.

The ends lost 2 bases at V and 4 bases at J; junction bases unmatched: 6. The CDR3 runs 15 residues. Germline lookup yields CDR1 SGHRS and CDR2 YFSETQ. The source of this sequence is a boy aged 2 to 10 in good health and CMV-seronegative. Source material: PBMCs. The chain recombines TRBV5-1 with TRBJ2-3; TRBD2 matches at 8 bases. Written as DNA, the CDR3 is TGCGCCAGCAGCTTATCGGGGGGGCGGGCAGATACGCAGTATTTT. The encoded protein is CASSLSGGRADTQYF.